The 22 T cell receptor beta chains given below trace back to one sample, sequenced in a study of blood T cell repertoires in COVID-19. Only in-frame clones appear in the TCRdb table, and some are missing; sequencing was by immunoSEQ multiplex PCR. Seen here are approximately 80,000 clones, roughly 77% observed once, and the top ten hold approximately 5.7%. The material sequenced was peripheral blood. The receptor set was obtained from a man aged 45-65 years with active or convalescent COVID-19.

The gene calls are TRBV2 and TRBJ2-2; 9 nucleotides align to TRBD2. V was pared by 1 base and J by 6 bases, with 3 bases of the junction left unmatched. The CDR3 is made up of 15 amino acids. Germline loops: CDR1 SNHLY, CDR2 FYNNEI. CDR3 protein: CASSEVGLASGELFF. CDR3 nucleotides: TGTGCCAGCAGTGAAGTGGGACTAGCCTCCGGGGAGCTGTTTTTT.

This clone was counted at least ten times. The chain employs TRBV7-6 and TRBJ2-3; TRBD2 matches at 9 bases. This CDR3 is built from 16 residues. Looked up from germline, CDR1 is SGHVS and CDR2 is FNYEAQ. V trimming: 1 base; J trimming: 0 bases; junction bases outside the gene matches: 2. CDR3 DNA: TGTGCCAGCAGCTTAGTAGCGGGGGTGAGCACAGATACGCAGTATTTT. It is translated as CASSLVAGVSTDTQYF.

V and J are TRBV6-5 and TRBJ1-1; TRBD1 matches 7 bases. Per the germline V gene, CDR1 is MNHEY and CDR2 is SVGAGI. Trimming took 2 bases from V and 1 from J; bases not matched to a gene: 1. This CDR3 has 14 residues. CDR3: CASSYGDRNTEAFF. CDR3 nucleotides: TGTGCCAGCAGTTACGGGGACAGGAACACTGAAGCTTTCTTT.

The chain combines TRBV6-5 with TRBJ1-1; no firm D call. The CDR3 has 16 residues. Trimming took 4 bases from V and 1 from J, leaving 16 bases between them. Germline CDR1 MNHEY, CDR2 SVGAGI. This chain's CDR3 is CASSFRLGRWNTEAFF. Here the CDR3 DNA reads TGTGCCAGCAGTTTTCGATTGGGGAGATGGAACACTGAAGCTTTCTTT.

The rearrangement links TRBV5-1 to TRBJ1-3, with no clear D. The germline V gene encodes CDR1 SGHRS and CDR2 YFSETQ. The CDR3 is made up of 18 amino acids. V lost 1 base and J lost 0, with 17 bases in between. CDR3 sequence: CASSLSLGISSSGNTIYF. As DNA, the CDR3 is TGCGCCAGCAGCTTGAGTTTGGGCATCTCGAGCTCTGGAAACACCATATATTTT.

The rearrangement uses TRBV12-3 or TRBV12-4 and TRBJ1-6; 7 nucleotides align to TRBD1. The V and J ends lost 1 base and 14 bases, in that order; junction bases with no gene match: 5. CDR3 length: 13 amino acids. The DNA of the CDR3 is TGTGCCAGCAGTTTAGAGGGGGCGCGGGCCCTCCACTTT. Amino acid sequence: CASSLEGARALHF.

Here the CDR3 reads CASSPRQERGELFF. CDR3 nucleotide sequence: TGTGCCAGCAGCCCCCGGCAGGAACGGGGGGAGCTGTTTTTT. The genes are TRBV7-6 and TRBJ2-2; D unclear. Germline CDR1 and CDR2: SGHVS and FNYEAQ. The V end lost 5 bases, the J end lost 8 bases, and 15 bases lay between the germline ends. This CDR3 comprises 14 residues.

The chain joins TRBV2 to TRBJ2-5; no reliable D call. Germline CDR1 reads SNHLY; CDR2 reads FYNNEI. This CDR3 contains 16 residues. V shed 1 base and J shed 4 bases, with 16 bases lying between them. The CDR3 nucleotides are TGTGCCAGCAGTGAAGGCCCATACTCCGGTCGAGAGACCCAGTACTTC. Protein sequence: CASSEGPYSGRETQYF. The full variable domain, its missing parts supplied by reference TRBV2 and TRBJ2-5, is EPEVTQTPSHQVTQMGQEVILRCVPISNHLYFYWYRQILGQKVEFLVSFYNNEISEKSEIFDDQFSVERPDGSNFTLKIRSTKLEDSAMYFCASSEGPYSGRETQYFGPGTRLLVL.

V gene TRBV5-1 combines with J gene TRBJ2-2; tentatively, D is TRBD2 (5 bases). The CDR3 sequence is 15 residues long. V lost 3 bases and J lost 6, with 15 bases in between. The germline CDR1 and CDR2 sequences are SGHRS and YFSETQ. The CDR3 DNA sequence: TGCGCCAGCAGCTCCCCAGCGGTGGGTCCCGGGGAGCTGTTTTTT. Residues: CASSSPAVGPGELFF.

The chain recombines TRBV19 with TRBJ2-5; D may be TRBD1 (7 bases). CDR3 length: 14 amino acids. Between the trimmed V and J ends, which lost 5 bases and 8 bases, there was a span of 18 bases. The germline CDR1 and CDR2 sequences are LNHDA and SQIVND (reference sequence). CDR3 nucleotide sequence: TGTGCCAGTAGTCCCCAGGGGCAGGGGGGAACCCAGTACTTC. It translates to CASSPQGQGGTQYF.

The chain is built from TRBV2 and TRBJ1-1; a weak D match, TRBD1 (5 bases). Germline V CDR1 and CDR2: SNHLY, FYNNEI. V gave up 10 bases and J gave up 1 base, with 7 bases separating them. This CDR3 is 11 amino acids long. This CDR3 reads CAITGNTEAFF. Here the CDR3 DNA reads TGTGCCATCACAGGGAACACTGAAGCTTTCTTT. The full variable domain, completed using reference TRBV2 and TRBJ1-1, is EPEVTQTPSHQVTQMGQEVILRCVPISNHLYFYWYRQILGQKVEFLVSFYNNEISEKSEIFDDQFSVERPDGSNFTLKIRSTKLEDSAMYFCAITGNTEAFFGQGTRLTVV.

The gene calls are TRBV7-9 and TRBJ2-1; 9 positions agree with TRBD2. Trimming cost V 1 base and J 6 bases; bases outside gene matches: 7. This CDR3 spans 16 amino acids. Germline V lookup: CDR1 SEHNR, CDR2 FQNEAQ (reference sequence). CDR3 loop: CASSLGAGGPGNEQFF. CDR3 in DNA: TGTGCCAGCAGCTTAGGTGCGGGGGGGCCGGGCAATGAGCAGTTCTTC.

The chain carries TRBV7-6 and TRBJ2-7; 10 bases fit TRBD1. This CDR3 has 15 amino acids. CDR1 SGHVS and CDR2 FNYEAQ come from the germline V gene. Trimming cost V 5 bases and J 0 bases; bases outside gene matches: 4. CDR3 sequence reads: CASSLGQGSSYEQYF. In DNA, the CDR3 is TGTGCCAGCAGCCTGGGACAGGGGAGCTCCTACGAGCAGTACTTC.

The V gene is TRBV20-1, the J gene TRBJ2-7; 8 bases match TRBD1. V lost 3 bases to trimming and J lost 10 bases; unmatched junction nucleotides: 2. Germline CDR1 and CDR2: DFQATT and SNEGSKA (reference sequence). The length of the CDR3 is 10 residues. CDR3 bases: TGCAGTGCTAGGGACAGGGAACAGTACTTC. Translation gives CSARDREQYF.

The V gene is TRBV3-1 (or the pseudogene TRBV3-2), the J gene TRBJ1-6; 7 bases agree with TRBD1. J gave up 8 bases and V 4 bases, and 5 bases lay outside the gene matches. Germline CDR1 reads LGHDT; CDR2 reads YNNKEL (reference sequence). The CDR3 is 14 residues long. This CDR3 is CASSPRDSDSPLHF. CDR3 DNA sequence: TGTGCCAGCAGCCCCCGGGACAGCGATTCACCCCTCCACTTT.

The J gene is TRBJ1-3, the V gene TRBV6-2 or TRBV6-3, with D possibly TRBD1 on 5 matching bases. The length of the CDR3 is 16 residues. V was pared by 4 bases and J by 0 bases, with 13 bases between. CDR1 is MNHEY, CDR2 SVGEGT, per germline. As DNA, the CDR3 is TGTGCCAGCAGTTCAAGACAGTTCGTCTCTGGAAACACCATATATTTT. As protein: CASSSRQFVSGNTIYF.

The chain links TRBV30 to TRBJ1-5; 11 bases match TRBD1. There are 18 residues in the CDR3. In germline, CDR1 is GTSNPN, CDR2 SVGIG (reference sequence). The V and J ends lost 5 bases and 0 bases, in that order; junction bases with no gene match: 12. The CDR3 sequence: CAWALEGQGVISNQPQHF. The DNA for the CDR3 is TGTGCCTGGGCCTTGGAGGGACAGGGGGTTATTAGCAATCAGCCCCAGCATTTT.

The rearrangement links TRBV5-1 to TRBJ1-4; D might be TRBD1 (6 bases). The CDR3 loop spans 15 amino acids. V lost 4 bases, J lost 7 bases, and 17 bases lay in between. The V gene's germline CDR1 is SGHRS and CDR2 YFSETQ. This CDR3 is CASSPTGSMGEKLFF. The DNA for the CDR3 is TGCGCCAGCAGCCCCACAGGGTCTATGGGTGAAAAACTGTTTTTT.

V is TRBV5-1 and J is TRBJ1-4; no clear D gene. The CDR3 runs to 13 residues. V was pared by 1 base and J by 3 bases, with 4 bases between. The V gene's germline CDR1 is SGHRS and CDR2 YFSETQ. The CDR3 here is CASSLSPNEKLFF. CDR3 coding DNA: TGCGCCAGCAGCTTGAGCCCTAATGAAAAACTGTTTTTT.

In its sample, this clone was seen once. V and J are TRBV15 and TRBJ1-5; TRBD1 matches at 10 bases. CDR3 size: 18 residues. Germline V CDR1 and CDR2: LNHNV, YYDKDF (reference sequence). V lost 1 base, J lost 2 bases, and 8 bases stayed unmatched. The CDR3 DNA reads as TGTGCCACCAGCAGAGGGGACAGGGGATCCTTGGGCAATCAGCCCCAGCATTTT. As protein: CATSRGDRGSLGNQPQHF.

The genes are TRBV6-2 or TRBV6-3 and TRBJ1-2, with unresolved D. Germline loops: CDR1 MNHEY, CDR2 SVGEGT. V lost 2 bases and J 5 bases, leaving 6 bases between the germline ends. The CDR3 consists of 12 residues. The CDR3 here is CASSYGAYGYTF. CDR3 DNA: TGTGCCAGCAGTTACGGAGCGTATGGCTACACCTTC.

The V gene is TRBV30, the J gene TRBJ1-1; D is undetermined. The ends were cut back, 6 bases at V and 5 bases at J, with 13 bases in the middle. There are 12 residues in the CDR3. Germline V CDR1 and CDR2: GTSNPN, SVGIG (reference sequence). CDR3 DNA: TGTGCCTGTGGCCGGGTCATGACTGAAGCTTTCTTT. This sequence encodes CACGRVMTEAFF.